This TCR beta chain was identified during a study of blood T cell repertoires in COVID-19. Study information: Material from acute and convalescent COVID-19 was sourced from the United States, Italy and Spain.

With V trimmed by 0 bases and J by 0 bases, 2 bases remained unmatched. Germline CDR1 is MDHEN and CDR2 is SYDVKM. This CDR3 comprises 16 residues. Libraries were prepared by immunoSEQ multiplex PCR; TCRdb keeps only in-frame clonotypes and omits some of them. Here the sample spans under 130,000 clones, 87% being singletons. The specimen was peripheral blood. The receptor was derived from a human donor in a cohort sampled during active COVID-19. The J gene is TRBJ2-1, the V gene TRBV28; 7 nucleotides agree with TRBD1. CDR3 sequence (DNA): TGTGCCAGCAGTTTATGGACAGGGAGCTCCTACAATGAGCAGTTCTTC. This sequence encodes CASSLWTGSSYNEQFF.